Below are 24 T cell receptor beta chains sequenced from a single sample in a study of beta chain features in type 1 diabetes. As every portion of the isolated RNA was reverse transcribed, the sequencing read expressed TCRB transcripts. The table came from immunoSEQ multiplex PCR; TCRdb's copy has only in-frame clones and leaves some out. The sample contains 300,000 to 350,000 clones, roughly 8% of which appear only once. Sequenced sample: central memory CD4+ T cells from blood. The source is a woman in her late teens or twenties in good health.

The V gene is TRBV14, the J gene TRBJ2-1, with 7 nucleotides matching TRBD2. The V gene's germline CDR1 is SGHDN and CDR2 FVKESK. V shed 4 bases and J 7 bases; nucleotides not matched to a gene: 7. This CDR3 has 14 residues. The CDR3 loop is CASSPSGLWNEQFF. The CDR3 region has the DNA TGTGCCAGCAGCCCGTCGGGACTATGGAATGAGCAGTTCTTC.

In its sample, this clone was seen many times. The chain employs TRBV5-1 and TRBJ2-7; D unclear. Germline-derived CDR1 and CDR2 are SGHRS and YFSETQ. The CDR3 consists of 16 residues. Trimming cost V 0 bases and J 2 bases, with 15 bases left between them. Here the CDR3 DNA reads TGCGCCAGCAGCTTGGCCGGTCCCAGAACCACCTACGAGCAGTACTTC. Translation: CASSLAGPRTTYEQYF.

The rearrangement joins TRBV23-1 to TRBJ2-5, with 8 bases that match TRBD2. TRBV23-1 is an ORF, and what it does is uncertain. Losses at the gene ends were 2 bases for V and 3 bases for J; bases not matched to a gene: 14. This CDR3 region has 18 residues. CDR3 region: CASSQSALKGLAEETQYF. In DNA form, the CDR3 reads TGCGCCAGCAGTCAAAGCGCCCTCAAAGGACTAGCCGAAGAGACCCAGTACTTC.

V is TRBV27 and J is TRBJ2-7; TRBD2 agrees at 9 bases. The V gene end was trimmed by 9 bases and the J gene end by 0 bases; junction bases not matched to a gene: 3. Germline lookup yields CDR1 MNHEY and CDR2 SMNVEV (reference sequence). The CDR3 is 13 residues long. In nucleotides, the CDR3 is TGTGCCAGTCGACTAGCGGACTCCTACGAGCAGTACTTC. It specifies CASRLADSYEQYF.

This chain links TRBV7-9 with TRBJ2-3; 12 nucleotides align to TRBD2. Trimming took 3 bases from V and 4 from J; bases not matched to a gene: 5. Per germline, CDR1 SEHNR and CDR2 FQNEAQ (reference sequence). This CDR3 contains 16 residues. The CDR3 sequence: CASSLRLAGGPDTQYF. The CDR3, as DNA: TGTGCCAGCAGCTTGAGGCTAGCGGGAGGGCCAGATACGCAGTATTTT.

This clone was picked up many times. The chain employs TRBV7-3 and TRBJ2-6; TRBD2 aligns across 7 bases. The trim removed 5 bases at V and 2 bases at J, leaving 3 bases unmatched. Per the germline V gene, CDR1 is SGHTA and CDR2 is FQGTGA. The length of the CDR3 is 15 residues. The CDR3, as DNA: TGTGCCAGCAGCAGCACTAGCGCTGGGGCCAACGTCCTGACTTTC. Translating gives CASSSTSAGANVLTF.

In the case of this clone: The sample contains more than one DNA sequence encoding this CDR3. This chain connects TRBV28 to TRBJ1-2, with 7 bases aligning to TRBD1. Trimming took 5 bases from V and 5 from J; bases not matched to a gene: 5. Germline V gene data show CDR1 as MDHEN and CDR2 as SYDVKM. The CDR3 loop spans 13 amino acids. The CDR3 nucleotides read TGTGCCAGCAGTGGGACAGACCGATATGGCTACACCTTC. This encodes CASSGTDRYGYTF.

This clone has just a few counts. V usage is TRBV5-6 and J usage is TRBJ2-2, with 7 nucleotides matching TRBD2. Germline CDR1 and CDR2: SGHDT and YYEEEE. The CDR3 is made up of 16 amino acids. J lost 0 bases, V lost 0 bases, and 2 bases had no gene match. The CDR3 DNA sequence: TGTGCCAGCAGCTTGGTTGCGGGGGCGAACACCGGGGAGCTGTTTTTT. Encoded protein: CASSLVAGANTGELFF.

Remarks on this clone: Relative to the germline gene, one junction end is altered; a read error may explain this. The chain couples TRBV7-3 to TRBJ1-1, with no clear D. The germline V gene encodes CDR1 SGHTA and CDR2 FQGTGA. This CDR3 region has 13 residues. The CDR3 sequence: CASSLNQDTEAFF. Here the CDR3 DNA reads TGTGCCAGCAGTTTAAACCAGGACACTGAAGCTTTCTTT.

V and J are TRBV15 and TRBJ2-1, with 10 bases that match TRBD2. Germline V gives CDR1 LNHNV, CDR2 YYDKDF (reference sequence). The CDR3 contains 15 residues. V lost 3 bases, J lost 4 bases, and 3 bases stayed unmatched. In nucleotides, the CDR3 is TGTGCCACCAGCAGGACTAGCGGGTTATACAATGAGCAGTTCTTC. It yields the protein CATSRTSGLYNEQFF.

The chain has TRBV7-9 and TRBJ1-1; D uncertain. Trimming took off 5 bases at V and 7 bases at J, with 14 bases between the two ends. CDR1 SEHNR and CDR2 FQNEAQ come from the germline V gene (reference sequence). CDR3 size: 13 residues. This chain's CDR3 is CASSLREGVEAFF. The CDR3 DNA reads TGTGCCAGCAGCCTCAGAGAGGGTGTTGAAGCTTTCTTT.

This clone was found a few times. This sequence joins TRBV15 and TRBJ2-1, with 7 bases identical to TRBD2. The germline gives CDR1 LNHNV, CDR2 YYDKDF (reference sequence). The CDR3 consists of 17 residues. V gave up 0 bases and J gave up 3 bases; unmatched junction bases: 8. DNA of the CDR3: TGTGCCACCAGCAGAGATGGTCCAGCGGGGCTCTACAATGAGCAGTTCTTC. Translation gives CATSRDGPAGLYNEQFF.

This clone was counted a few times. The CDR3 loop is CASSLTGLAPWGDTQYF. CDR3 coding DNA: TGTGCCAGCAGCTTAACCGGACTAGCCCCCTGGGGTGATACGCAGTATTTT. The V gene is TRBV7-3, the J gene TRBJ2-3, with TRBD2 matching over 8 bases. The CDR3 contains 17 residues. CDR1 SGHTA and CDR2 FQGTGA come from the germline V gene. J gave up 6 bases and V 0 bases, and 11 bases lay outside the gene matches.

Note on this clone: Other DNA sequences in the same sample also yield this CDR3. The V and J genes are TRBV6-5 and TRBJ2-7; TRBD1 aligns across 10 bases. Germline CDR1 reads MNHEY; CDR2 reads SVGAGI. V lost 5 bases, J lost 3 bases, and 7 bases stayed unmatched. CDR3 length equals 15 residues. CDR3 DNA: TGTGCCAGCAGTCTTCGGGACAGGGGTATCTACGAGCAGTACTTC. Residues: CASSLRDRGIYEQYF.

This chain links TRBV11-2 with TRBJ2-3, with TRBD1 as a possible D gene (6 bases). Germline assignment: CDR1 SGHAT and CDR2 FQNNGV. CDR3 length: 15 residues. V shed 6 bases and J shed 4 bases, with 17 bases lying between them. The CDR3 here is CASRSIRGSSDTQYF. CDR3 DNA: TGTGCCAGCAGAAGTATCAGGGGTAGTTCAGATACGCAGTATTTT.

V usage is TRBV27 and J usage is TRBJ1-2; maybe TRBD1 (6 bases). The germline V gene has CDR1 MNHEY and CDR2 SMNVEV (reference sequence). The CDR3 is made up of 17 amino acids. Trimming removed 8 bases at V and 5 bases at J, with 27 bases between. The CDR3 DNA reads TGTGCCAGCGGCGGGCCAGGTAGTCCGGAGGGGGTATATGGCTACACCTTC. This sequence encodes CASGGPGSPEGVYGYTF.

This clone came up a few times. V gene TRBV11-1 combines with J gene TRBJ2-7; possible D gene TRBD2, 7 bases. This CDR3 is built from 14 residues. Germline V CDR1 and CDR2: SGHAT, FQDESV (reference sequence). Trimming cost V 2 bases and J 3 bases, with 11 bases left between them. In DNA form, the CDR3 reads TGTGCCAGCAGCTTACAGGGGAGGGGCTACGAGCAGTACTTC. Translation gives CASSLQGRGYEQYF.

There are many counts of this clone. In nucleotides, the CDR3 is TGTGCCAGCTCCCGGGGCATCTCTGGGGCCAACGTCCTGACTTTC. Its translation: CASSRGISGANVLTF. This rearrangement joins TRBV2 to TRBJ2-6, with D possibly being TRBD1 or TRBD2 (5 bases each). Trimming shortened V by 8 bases and J by 0 bases, and 11 bases separated the two germline ends. Looked up from germline, CDR1 is SNHLY and CDR2 is FYNNEI. The CDR3 sequence is 15 residues long.

This clone was detected only a few times. The genes are TRBV7-9 and TRBJ2-3, with D unresolved. The germline CDR1 and CDR2 sequences are SEHNR and FQNEAQ (reference sequence). This CDR3 region has 16 residues. V was shortened by 5 bases and J by 1 base, with 16 bases between the two germline ends. CDR3 in DNA: TGTGCCAGCAGCCCCCAGGTGGCTGGAGGCACAGATACGCAGTATTTT. This translates into CASSPQVAGGTDTQYF.

The V and J genes are TRBV7-2 and TRBJ2-6; 8 nucleotides match TRBD1. J lost 6 bases, V lost 5 bases, and 3 bases had no gene match. This CDR3 region has 14 residues. Germline CDR1 reads SGHTA; CDR2 reads FQGNSA. The CDR3 reads CASSDRGSANVLTF. The CDR3 DNA sequence: TGTGCCAGCAGCGACAGGGGATCGGCCAACGTCCTGACTTTC.

This clone was detected ten times or more. The V and J genes are TRBV27 and TRBJ2-3; D is tentatively TRBD1 or TRBD2 (5 bases each). Looked up from germline, CDR1 is MNHEY and CDR2 is SMNVEV (reference sequence). The V and J ends lost 5 bases and 2 bases respectively, with 11 bases between them. The CDR3 spans 14 residues. CDR3 sequence reads: CASSIRDPTDTQYF. CDR3 in DNA: TGTGCCAGCAGTATCAGGGACCCCACAGATACGCAGTATTTT.

This clone was counted a few times. V and J are TRBV7-2 and TRBJ2-3; D not certain. V shed 2 bases and J shed 4 bases, with 10 bases lying between them. CDR3 length: 14 residues. Germline-derived CDR1 and CDR2 are SGHTA and FQGNSA. This CDR3 reads CASSLQLESDTQYF. CDR3 in DNA: TGTGCCAGCAGCTTACAGCTAGAGTCAGATACGCAGTATTTT.

This clone was seen a handful of times. The same CDR3 can be traced to other DNA sequences in this sample. The chain uses TRBV18 and TRBJ1-2; perhaps TRBD1 as D (6 bases). V shed 3 bases and J shed 8 bases, with 16 bases lying between them. Per germline, CDR1 KGHSH and CDR2 LQKENI. The CDR3 covers 14 residues. DNA for the CDR3: TGTGCCAGCTCACCCCCCGGACAGTCGTTGGGCTACACCTTC. It encodes CASSPPGQSLGYTF.

V and J are TRBV5-5 and TRBJ1-1; tentatively, D is TRBD1 (5 bases). The CDR3 is made up of 13 amino acids. Germline V gene sequence: CDR1 SGHKS, CDR2 YYEKEE (reference sequence). Trimming pared 2 bases from V and 1 base from J, leaving 6 bases between. DNA of the CDR3: TGTGCCAGCAGCTTAGGGACGAACACTGAAGCTTTCTTT. It specifies CASSLGTNTEAFF. The variable domain in full, with the rest retrieved from reference TRBV5-5 and TRBJ1-1, is DAGVTQSPTHLIKTRGQQVTLRCSPISGHKSVSWYQQVLGQGPQFIFQYYEKEERGRGNFPDRFSARQFPNYSSELNVNALLLGDSALYLCASSLGTNTEAFFGQGTRLTVV.